Listed here are 13 T cell receptor beta chains from one sample, sequenced in a study of CD8 T cells in ankylosing spondylitis (dated by TCRdb to 2015 to 2018). Broad study findings and their caveats: A TCR beta motif made up of 7 to 9 highly homologous amino acid variants appeared to be characteristic of blood from ankylosing spondylitis patients.

These receptors have no identified antigens. Library preparation employed 5' RACE. The sequencer listed for this sample is Illumina HiSeq 2500. TCRdb took the public reads, trimmed them with fastp at Q25, ran MiXCR for clone calling and kept in-frame beta chains. Each CDR3 protein appears once, grouped with its most common genes and DNA. The sample table shows a few hundred thousand distinct CDR3 sequences, and about 15% are seen once. The ten biggest clones cover just over 1% of the sample. Material: blood, either unsorted or a sorted T cell fraction (not recorded which). These receptors all stem from a male donor with ankylosing spondylitis.

The V gene is TRBV12-3 or TRBV12-4, the J gene TRBJ1-5; D unclear. Trimming removed 6 bases at V and 2 bases at J, with 20 bases between. CDR3 length: 17 residues. Here the CDR3 DNA reads TGTGCCAGCAGCTACTCCCCCCTAAAAGAGGGCAATCAGCCCCAGCATTTT. It codes for CASSYSPLKEGNQPQHF.

This clonotype was counted many times. The V gene is TRBV3-1, the J gene TRBJ1-2; D perhaps matches TRBD1 (6 bases). The V end was cut by 3 bases, the J end by 4 bases, with 9 bases between. Germline CDR1 LGHDT, CDR2 YNNKEL (reference sequence). The CDR3 runs 13 residues. The CDR3 here is CASSQDSFYGYTF. The CDR3, as DNA: TGTGCCAGCAGCCAGGACAGCTTCTATGGCTACACCTTC. The full variable domain, with the rest looked up from reference TRBV3-1 and TRBJ1-2, is DTAVSQTPKYLVTQMGNDKSIKCEQNLGHDTMYWYKQDSKKFLKIMFSYNNKELIINETVPNRFSPKSPDKAHLNLHINSLELGDSAVYFCASSQDSFYGYTFGSGTRLTVV.

The sample holds a few counts of this clonotype. The rearrangement joins TRBV14 to TRBJ2-1; weak D call: TRBD1 (6 bases). V was clipped by 0 bases and J by 8 bases, with 14 bases between them. CDR3 length equals 15 residues. CDR1 and CDR2 (germline): SGHDN, FVKESK. CDR3 residues: CASSQDWTPGDEQFF. Written as DNA, the CDR3 is TGTGCCAGCAGCCAAGATTGGACACCAGGGGATGAGCAGTTCTTC.

This clonotype was counted a few times. This sequence joins TRBV5-1 and TRBJ1-3; D unclear. The germline V and J ends were trimmed by 4 bases and 0 bases, with 11 bases remaining between them. This CDR3 is built from 15 residues. Germline V CDR1 and CDR2: SGHRS, YFSETQ. The CDR3 reads CASSARDFSGNTIYF. In nucleotides, the CDR3 is TGCGCCAGCAGCGCAAGAGACTTCTCTGGAAACACCATATATTTT.

This clonotype was counted many times. The junction departs from the called germline gene at one end, perhaps through a read error. The V and J genes are TRBV6-1 and TRBJ1-1; 7 positions agree with TRBD1. The CDR3 contains 14 residues. Per the germline V gene, CDR1 is MNHNS and CDR2 is SASEGT. CDR3 amino acids: CASSSGQSGTRTLF. The DNA for the CDR3 is TGTGCCAGCAGCTCGGGACAGAGTGGGACGAGAACGCTCTTT.

The J gene is TRBJ1-2, the V gene TRBV5-1; D is uncertain. Trimming pared 0 bases from V and 4 bases from J, leaving 13 bases between. Germline V gene sequence: CDR1 SGHRS, CDR2 YFSETQ. The CDR3 totals 15 residues. The chain's CDR3 is CASSLETAVGYGYTF. In DNA, the CDR3 is TGCGCCAGCAGCTTGGAAACGGCAGTGGGCTATGGCTACACCTTC.

This clonotype was detected only a few times. V gene TRBV29-1 combines with J gene TRBJ2-1, with unresolved D. This CDR3 has 14 residues. Looked up from germline, CDR1 is SQVTM and CDR2 is ANQGSEA. The V end lost 2 bases, the J end lost 1 base, and 9 bases lay between the germline ends. The CDR3 loop is CSVEPRNSYNEQFF. The DNA for the CDR3 is TGCAGCGTTGAACCGAGGAATTCCTACAATGAGCAGTTCTTC.

There are a few counts of this clonotype. This chain uses TRBV20-1 with TRBJ1-1; D call uncertain. CDR3 length: 13 residues. CDR1 DFQATT and CDR2 SNEGSKA come from the germline V gene (reference sequence). With 4 bases removed from V and 0 bases from J, the gap between germline ends came to 9 bases. The CDR3 region is CSATQDLNTEAFF. The CDR3 DNA follows: TGCAGTGCTACGCAGGACTTGAACACTGAAGCTTTCTTT.

The V call is TRBV27, the J call TRBJ2-2; D might be TRBD1 (5 bases). Germline CDR1 is MNHEY and CDR2 is SMNVEV (reference sequence). Trimming took off 9 bases at V and 2 bases at J, with 13 bases between the two ends. The CDR3 covers 14 residues. Here the CDR3 reads CASGIQGNTGELFF. The CDR3 nucleotides read TGTGCCAGTGGAATTCAGGGAAACACCGGGGAGCTGTTTTTT.

This clonotype was detected a few times. V usage is TRBV6-5 and J usage is TRBJ1-2; D gene ambiguous. V was shortened by 1 base and J by 2 bases, with 11 bases between the two germline ends. The CDR3 is 15 amino acids. Germline CDR1 MNHEY, CDR2 SVGAGI. CDR3 in amino acids: CASSYFRAENYGYTF. CDR3 coding DNA: TGTGCCAGCAGTTACTTTAGAGCCGAAAACTATGGCTACACCTTC.

This clonotype was detected a few times. This rearrangement joins TRBV6-5 to TRBJ2-7; the D gene is possibly TRBD1 (6 bases). Between the trimmed V and J ends, which lost 0 bases and 6 bases, there was a span of 15 bases. This CDR3 has 15 residues. Germline V gene lookup returns CDR1 MNHEY and CDR2 SVGAGI. Here the CDR3 reads CASSYSRGGGSEQYF. DNA of the CDR3: TGTGCCAGCAGTTACTCGAGGGGTGGGGGCAGCGAGCAGTACTTC.

V is TRBV9 and J is TRBJ2-1; perhaps TRBD2 as D (5 bases). Per germline, CDR1 SGDLS and CDR2 YYNGEE. Trimming stripped 0 bases from V and 4 bases from J, with 14 bases between. CDR3 length: 16 amino acids. This CDR3 is CASSVGDPSGYNEQFF. Written as DNA, the CDR3 is TGTGCCAGCAGCGTAGGGGATCCCTCGGGGTACAATGAGCAGTTCTTC.

The table lists this clonotype with a few counts. The J gene is TRBJ2-7, the V gene TRBV24-1; possible D gene TRBD1, 5 bases. Germline lookup yields CDR1 KGHDR and CDR2 SFDVKD. CDR3 length: 13 residues. The ends were cut back, 3 bases at V and 8 bases at J, with 13 bases in the middle. CDR3 in amino acids: CATSDETATKQYF. CDR3 nucleotides: TGTGCCACCAGTGATGAGACAGCTACGAAGCAGTACTTC.